Included here is one T cell receptor (beta chain) sequence, with context. What it binds is unknown. This specimen belongs to a study of OX40 agonist ivuxolimab in advanced cancers. Germline V lookup: CDR1 MGHRA, CDR2 YSYEKL. The CDR3 length is 15 residues. The V end lost 0 bases, the J end lost 5 bases, and 10 bases lay between the germline ends. The repertoire was sequenced with immunoSEQ multiplex PCR; TCRdb's copy has only in-frame clones and lacks some. The repertoire has 74,000 or so clones, approximately 94% of them found once; the top ten carry 14%. Study results and limitations: There were, on average, more expanded clones in CD8+ T cells than in CD4+.

This TCR derives from an adult with an advanced solid tumor such as melanoma, head and neck, liver or kidney cancer. The chain links TRBV4-1 to TRBJ1-4, with D possibly being TRBD1 (6 bases). The input for sequencing was CD4+ or CD8+ T cells sorted from blood, taken in a trial of the OX40 agonist ivuxolimab. The CDR3, as DNA: TGCGCCAGCAGCCAAGATCCAGGGGTCAATGAAAAACTGTTTTTT. Its translation is CASSQDPGVNEKLFF.